This entry lists 29 T cell receptor beta chains sequenced from one sample in a study of early T cells in non-severe SARS-CoV-2 infection. Via MiXCR, TCRdb re-called the 5' RACE reads, giving one row per CDR3 protein. The sample holds some 64,000 distinct CDR3 sequences, less than 15% seen once. Sample: whole blood. Source of these receptors: an adult who was a healthcare worker with PCR-confirmed SARS-CoV-2 infection or an uninfected control (not recorded which).

In its sample, this clonotype was seen many times. This chain uses TRBV18 with TRBJ2-7; 7 bases agree with TRBD1. This CDR3 is 14 amino acids long. The junction had 6 bases not matched to a gene; V was cut back by 1 base and J by 6 bases. CDR1 and CDR2 from the germline V gene are KGHSH and LQKENI. The CDR3 DNA sequence: TGTGCCAGCTCACCACTCGAAAGGGGGCCCGAGCAGTACTTC. This translates into CASSPLERGPEQYF. Variable domain in full (rest from reference TRBV18 and TRBJ2-7): NAGVMQNPRHLVRRRGQEARLRCSPMKGHSHVYWYRQLPEEGLKFMVYLQKENIIDESGMPKERFSAEFPKEGPSILRIQQVVRGDSAAYFCASSPLERGPEQYFGPGTRLTVT.

A note on this clonotype: This CDR3 is missing its conserved last phenylalanine or tryptophan, likely due to a read error. The rearrangement joins TRBV29-1 to TRBJ2-1; 8 bases line up with TRBD1. The germline V gene encodes CDR1 SQVTM and CDR2 ANQGSEA. The CDR3 is 14 residues long. Unmatched junction bases numbered 5, after V lost 6 bases and J lost 1 base. This CDR3 is CSVAGQGSYNEQFL. DNA of the CDR3: TGCAGCGTCGCCGGACAGGGATCCTACAATGAGCAGTTCTTG.

This chain connects TRBV28 to TRBJ2-5; D is possibly TRBD1 or TRBD2 (5 bases each). The CDR3 sequence is 14 residues long. The V end lost 7 bases, the J end lost 3 bases, and 15 bases lay between the germline ends. Per the germline V gene, CDR1 is MDHEN and CDR2 is SYDVKM. CDR3 sequence: CASIPRDGEETQYF. The CDR3 coding sequence is TGTGCCAGCATTCCCAGGGACGGTGAAGAGACCCAGTACTTC.

This clonotype occurred many times. The chain couples TRBV29-1 to TRBJ2-1; unclear D gene. The germline V and J ends were trimmed by 3 bases and 3 bases, with 6 bases remaining between them. CDR1 is SQVTM and CDR2 is ANQGSEA in the germline V gene. This CDR3 has 12 amino acids. The CDR3 bases are TGCAGCGTTGATTTCGGCTACAATGAGCAGTTCTTC. Its protein product is CSVDFGYNEQFF.

The chain recombines TRBV11-3 with TRBJ2-1, with a possible D match to TRBD2 (5 bases). The CDR3 is 15 amino acids. Germline CDR1 and CDR2: SGHNT and YENEEA. V lost 1 base, J lost 7 bases, and 14 bases lay in between. DNA for the CDR3: TGTGCCAGCAGCTTAGGGACTTCCGGGGTAAATGAGCAGTTCTTC. It encodes CASSLGTSGVNEQFF.

The V call is TRBV20-1, the J call TRBJ1-5, with 9 bases that match TRBD1. With 6 bases clipped from V and 7 bases from J, the junction kept 7 bases outside the gene matches. CDR1 and CDR2 (germline): DFQATT, SNEGSKA (reference sequence). The CDR3 runs to 13 residues. The CDR3 DNA reads TGCAGTGCGGCGACAGGGGGAGACCAGCCCCAGCATTTT. It specifies CSAATGGDQPQHF.

This clonotype has more than one count but fewer than ten. The V gene is TRBV19, the J gene TRBJ2-1; D gene ambiguous. The CDR3 contains 14 residues. Germline assignment: CDR1 LNHDA and CDR2 SQIVND (reference sequence). Trimming removed 3 bases from V and 7 bases from J, with 13 bases in between. CDR3 amino acids: CASSIKAATNEQFF. CDR3 in DNA: TGTGCCAGTAGTATCAAGGCGGCTACAAATGAGCAGTTCTTC.

The V call is TRBV15, the J call TRBJ1-1; D uncertain. Germline V CDR1 and CDR2: LNHNV, YYDKDF (reference sequence). V dropped 5 bases and J dropped 3 bases, with 10 bases sitting between them. This CDR3 has 13 amino acids. The CDR3 DNA follows: TGTGCCACCAGCGTCCCTTCCGACACTGAAGCTTTCTTT. It codes for CATSVPSDTEAFF.

Of note for this clonotype: This clone may be a read error of a much larger clone one base away. The chain links TRBV7-2 to TRBJ2-2, with D uncertain. Germline-derived CDR1 and CDR2 are SGHTA and FQGNSA. This CDR3 comprises 14 residues. The CDR3 sequence: CVSSLGKRTGELFF. The CDR3 DNA reads as TGTGTCAGCAGCTTAGGCAAGCGAACCGGGGAGCTGTTTTTT.

This clonotype was recorded at least ten times. This chain joins TRBV6-4 and TRBJ2-1; 8 bases are shared with TRBD2. Germline CDR1 is MRHNA and CDR2 is SNTAGT. The CDR3 has 13 amino acids. V lost 6 bases, J lost 4 bases, and 2 bases stayed unmatched. In DNA, the CDR3 is TGTGCCAGCAGCAGCGGGAGTTACAATGAGCAGTTCTTC. This translates into CASSSGSYNEQFF.

In the case of this clonotype: This CDR3 fails to terminate in the conserved phenylalanine or tryptophan, so it likely reflects a read error. This chain links TRBV12-3 or TRBV12-4 with TRBJ2-7; D call uncertain. Trimming left V 5 bases short and J 3 bases short, with 17 bases between. This CDR3 contains 15 residues. DNA of the CDR3: TGTGCCAGCAGTCCAGGCCTGACAAATCACTACGAGCAGTACCTC. Residues: CASSPGLTNHYEQYL.

The chain couples TRBV20-1 to TRBJ2-3; 13 bases fit TRBD2. The germline V gene has CDR1 DFQATT and CDR2 SNEGSKA (reference sequence). The ends lost 6 bases at V and 1 base at J; junction bases unmatched: 7. The CDR3 runs 16 residues. CDR3 residues: CSARTSGSWGTDTQYF. Here the CDR3 DNA reads TGCAGTGCCCGGACTAGCGGGAGTTGGGGCACAGATACGCAGTATTTT.

The V gene is TRBV11-2, the J gene TRBJ2-4, with 8 bases that match TRBD1. The J segment lost 0 bases and the V segment lost 6 bases, leaving 7 bases of the junction unmatched. The length of the CDR3 is 16 residues. Germline CDR1 is SGHAT and CDR2 is FQNNGV. The CDR3 sequence is CASSSQGASAKNIQYF. The CDR3 bases are TGTGCCAGCAGTTCTCAGGGGGCCTCAGCCAAAAACATTCAGTACTTC.

V is TRBV12-3 or TRBV12-4 and J is TRBJ1-1; D is ambiguous. This CDR3 spans 13 amino acids. Trimming pared 2 bases from V and 1 base from J, leaving 5 bases between. CDR3 nucleotides: TGTGCCAGCAGTTTAACGTGGAACACTGAAGCTTTCTTT. Its protein is CASSLTWNTEAFF.

This clonotype was counted a few times. The genes are TRBV29-1 and TRBJ1-1; D gene ambiguous. The V and J ends lost 2 bases and 0 bases respectively, with 13 bases between them. CDR1 and CDR2 from the germline V gene are SQVTM and ANQGSEA. There are 15 residues in the CDR3. The CDR3 bases are TGCAGCGTTGAAAAACGACGGAGAATGAACACTGAAGCTTTCTTT. Translation gives CSVEKRRRMNTEAFF.

The chain uses TRBV6-1 and TRBJ1-4; D remains ambiguous. V shed 2 bases and J shed 3 bases, with 7 bases lying between them. Germline values: CDR1 MNHNS, CDR2 SASEGT. The CDR3 runs to 14 residues. CDR3 region: CASSERGANEKLFF. The CDR3 region has the DNA TGTGCCAGCAGTGAACGTGGGGCTAATGAAAAACTGTTTTTT.

This clonotype came up a few times. The chain employs TRBV29-1 and TRBJ2-4; weak D call: TRBD1 (6 bases). Germline lookup yields CDR1 SQVTM and CDR2 ANQGSEA. The CDR3 is 12 amino acids. Trimming took off 6 bases at V and 7 bases at J, with 13 bases between the two ends. CDR3 sequence: CSVVQGPNIQYF. The CDR3 DNA follows: TGCAGCGTAGTACAGGGCCCCAACATTCAGTACTTC.

Relative to its sample, this clonotype is medium-sized. The V call is TRBV18, the J call TRBJ2-3; 7 positions agree with TRBD2. V lost 2 bases and J lost 2; bases outside the gene matches: 7. Germline V gene sequence: CDR1 KGHSH, CDR2 LQKENI. The CDR3 totals 16 residues. The CDR3 loop reads CASSPAASGVTDTQYF. The CDR3 nucleotides read TGTGCCAGCTCACCAGCAGCTAGCGGAGTCACAGATACGCAGTATTTT.

The V call is TRBV9, the J call TRBJ2-7; possibly TRBD1 or TRBD2 for D (5 bases each). Trimming shortened V by 0 bases and J by 5 bases, and 12 bases separated the two germline ends. This CDR3 is 14 amino acids long. The V gene's germline CDR1 is SGDLS and CDR2 YYNGEE. CDR3 nucleotide sequence: TGTGCCAGCAGCGTAGCGGGACGGACCCACGAGCAGTACTTC. Protein product: CASSVAGRTHEQYF.

The chain recombines TRBV30 with TRBJ2-1; 8 positions match TRBD2. Trimming removed 8 bases from V and 5 bases from J; junction bases left unmatched: 14. In germline, CDR1 is GTSNPN, CDR2 SVGIG (reference sequence). The CDR3 covers 15 residues. The CDR3 DNA is TGTGCCCGGGGTGGGAGACTAGCGTTGAACAATGAGCAGTTCTTC. This translates into CARGGRLALNNEQFF.

This clonotype was picked up a small number of times. V gene TRBV28 combines with J gene TRBJ2-7; D unresolved. CDR1 is MDHEN, CDR2 SYDVKM, per germline. Trimming stripped 10 bases from V and 0 bases from J, with 10 bases between. The CDR3 consists of 12 residues. The CDR3 DNA reads as TGTGCCACCCAGAGGAGCTCCTACGAGCAGTACTTC. It is translated as CATQRSSYEQYF.

This clonotype appeared many times. The rearrangement links TRBV6-5 to TRBJ2-7; D not certain. Trimming shortened V by 3 bases and J by 2 bases, and 11 bases separated the two germline ends. Germline assignment: CDR1 MNHEY and CDR2 SVGAGI. The CDR3 contains 14 residues. CDR3 region: CASSYKRPPYEQYF. CDR3 in DNA: TGTGCCAGCAGTTATAAACGGCCACCCTACGAGCAGTACTTC.

V is TRBV7-6 and J is TRBJ2-2; D is unresolved. Germline CDR1 reads SGHVS; CDR2 reads FNYEAQ. Between the trimmed V and J ends, which lost 4 bases and 7 bases, there was a span of 13 bases. This CDR3 is built from 14 residues. CDR3 protein: CASSSQDLDGELFF. CDR3 DNA: TGTGCCAGCAGCTCCCAGGACCTGGACGGGGAGCTGTTTTTT.

Ten or more counts support this clonotype. The J gene is TRBJ2-7, the V gene TRBV7-8; the D gene is possibly TRBD1 (5 bases). Deletions cut 3 bases from V and 1 base from J, with 13 bases between. Looked up from germline, CDR1 is SGHVS and CDR2 is FQNEAQ. This CDR3 contains 15 residues. The DNA of the CDR3 is TGTGCCAGCAGCTTGTTAGGGGATGTTTCCTACGAGCAGTACTTC. As protein: CASSLLGDVSYEQYF.

This clonotype was seen only a few times. The rearrangement joins TRBV5-4 to TRBJ2-2, with TRBD2 as a possible D gene (5 bases). The V gene's germline CDR1 is SGHNT and CDR2 YYREEE (reference sequence). The CDR3 is 16 amino acids. The V end was cut by 5 bases, the J end by 5 bases, with 19 bases between. The CDR3 region is CASSPGQRRKTGELFF. CDR3 coding DNA: TGTGCCAGCAGTCCTGGCCAGCGGAGGAAAACCGGGGAGCTGTTTTTT.

This clonotype was picked up many times. The chain has TRBV15 and TRBJ2-2, with D hard to call. Germline V gene lookup returns CDR1 LNHNV and CDR2 YYDKDF (reference sequence). There are 13 residues in the CDR3. V lost 3 bases and J 4 bases, leaving 6 bases between the germline ends. CDR3 nucleotides: TGTGCCACCAGCAGCTTATCCACCGGGGAGCTGTTTTTT. Translating gives CATSSLSTGELFF. The entire variable domain, with the rest obtained from reference TRBV15 and TRBJ2-2, is as follows: DAMVIQNPRYQVTQFGKPVTLSCSQTLNHNVMYWYQQKSSQAPKLLFHYYDKDFNNEADTPDNFQSRRPNTSFCFLDIRSPGLGDTAMYLCATSSLSTGELFFGEGSRLTVL.

This clonotype was counted between two and nine times. The V gene is TRBV28, the J gene TRBJ2-1; 7 bases fit TRBD2. Germline CDR1 reads MDHEN; CDR2 reads SYDVKM. The CDR3 extends over 15 amino acids. V lost 6 bases to trimming and J lost 7 bases; unmatched junction nucleotides: 12. As DNA, the CDR3 is TGTGCCAGCAGAGCGGGACTACGGCGGCCTAATGAGCAGTTCTTC. Its translation is CASRAGLRRPNEQFF.

V is TRBV20-1 and J is TRBJ2-1, with 7 bases matching TRBD2. The CDR3 totals 14 residues. With V trimmed by 0 bases and J by 7 bases, 6 bases remained unmatched. The germline CDR1 and CDR2 sequences are DFQATT and SNEGSKA (reference sequence). The CDR3 sequence: CSARDWGGPNEQFF. CDR3 nucleotides: TGCAGTGCTAGAGATTGGGGGGGTCCAAATGAGCAGTTCTTC.

This rearrangement joins TRBV5-1 to TRBJ1-1; a possible D gene is TRBD1 (5 bases). Germline values: CDR1 SGHRS, CDR2 YFSETQ. The CDR3 has 15 amino acids. Trimming removed 5 bases at V and 5 bases at J, with 19 bases between. This CDR3 reads CASSPFGGDETEAFF. The CDR3 DNA follows: TGCGCCAGCAGTCCGTTTGGCGGGGACGAGACTGAAGCTTTCTTT. The variable domain in full, with the rest retrieved from reference TRBV5-1 and TRBJ1-1, is KAGVTQTPRYLIKTRGQQVTLSCSPISGHRSVSWYQQTPGQGLQFLFEYFSETQRNKGNFPGRFSGRQFSNSRSEMNVSTLELGDSALYLCASSPFGGDETEAFFGQGTRLTVV.